These 17 T cell receptor beta chains were sequenced from one sample in a study of sequential checkpoint blockade in melanoma. Assay: immunoSEQ multiplex PCR; the TCRdb copy retains only in-frame clones and omits some. The repertoire has around 5,100 clones, 30% to 35% of them found once; the top ten carry 11%. The treatment: randomized to nivolumab then ipilimumab (arm A) or the reverse (arm B). The sequences come from tumor tissue (inferred from file names), collected from a patient given nivolumab and ipilimumab in sequence. The receptor source for this set is a human donor with melanoma.

This clone was seen a few times. The V call is TRBV6-8, the J call TRBJ2-5; D is ambiguous. The V gene lost 0 bases and the J gene lost 3 bases, with 11 bases spanning the gap. The CDR3 is made up of 15 amino acids. Germline V lookup: CDR1 MNHGY, CDR2 SAAAGT. This CDR3 is CASSYSGGQEETQYF. The CDR3 DNA sequence: TGTGCCAGCAGTTACTCAGGTGGGCAGGAAGAGACCCAGTACTTC.

By share, this clone ranks as medium-sized. The chain has TRBV28 and TRBJ2-5; D is undetermined. V was trimmed by 4 bases and J by 0 bases, leaving 12 bases between them. The CDR3 contains 15 residues. The germline V gene has CDR1 MDHEN and CDR2 SYDVKM. The CDR3 DNA reads as TGTGCCAGCAGTTCGGACCGAAAGTACCAAGAGACCCAGTACTTC. As protein: CASSSDRKYQETQYF.

In nucleotides, the CDR3 is TGTGCCAGCAGTCCCCGGACCTGGTTTAGGACAGATACGCAGTATTTT. It specifies CASSPRTWFRTDTQYF. The chain is built from TRBV28 and TRBJ2-3; D remains ambiguous. V dropped 5 bases and J dropped 3 bases, with 18 bases sitting between them. Germline V CDR1 and CDR2: MDHEN, SYDVKM. This CDR3 contains 16 residues.

This rearrangement joins TRBV19 to TRBJ1-1, with 7 bases identical to TRBD1. The germline V gene encodes CDR1 LNHDA and CDR2 SQIVND (reference sequence). The CDR3 sequence is 15 residues long. V gave up 6 bases and J gave up 0 bases; unmatched junction bases: 7. The CDR3 region is CASRRTGALNTEAFF. CDR3 bases: TGTGCCAGTAGGCGTACAGGGGCCTTGAACACTGAAGCTTTCTTT.

This clone ranks as medium-sized (0.01 to 0.1%). This rearrangement joins TRBV30 to TRBJ1-1, with D maybe TRBD1 (5 bases). CDR1 is GTSNPN and CDR2 is SVGIG in the germline V gene (reference sequence). V was cut by 3 bases and J by 5 bases, with 10 bases left in between. The CDR3 sequence is 12 residues long. The CDR3 region has the DNA TGTGCCTGGAGCGTAGGGGTTACTGAAGCTTTCTTT. The encoded protein is CAWSVGVTEAFF. The whole variable domain, remainder taken from reference TRBV30 and TRBJ1-1, is SQTIHQWPATLVQPVGSPLSLECTVEGTSNPNLYWYRQAAGRGLQLLFYSVGIGQISSEVPQNLSASRPQDRQFILSSKKLLLSDSGFYLCAWSVGVTEAFFGQGTRLTVV.

This clone was detected only once. This chain joins TRBV18 and TRBJ2-5, with D perhaps matching TRBD1 (5 bases). V lost 5 bases and J lost 2, with 6 bases in between. CDR1 KGHSH and CDR2 LQKENI come from the germline V gene. This CDR3 comprises 12 residues. The CDR3 coding sequence is TGTGCCAGCTCAAGACAGCAAGAGACCCAGTACTTC. It specifies CASSRQQETQYF. The full variable domain, completed using reference TRBV18 and TRBJ2-5, is NAGVMQNPRHLVRRRGQEARLRCSPMKGHSHVYWYRQLPEEGLKFMVYLQKENIIDESGMPKERFSAEFPKEGPSILRIQQVVRGDSAAYFCASSRQQETQYFGPGTRLLVL.

This chain connects TRBV18 to TRBJ2-7; 11 positions match TRBD1. V lost 6 bases and J lost 0; bases outside the gene matches: 7. CDR3 length equals 16 residues. Germline V gene sequence: CDR1 KGHSH, CDR2 LQKENI. CDR3 region: CASSDRDRGYSYEQYF. The CDR3 coding sequence is TGTGCCAGCTCGGACCGGGACAGGGGGTACTCCTACGAGCAGTACTTC.

The V and J genes are TRBV11-3 and TRBJ1-6; D is ambiguous. CDR1 is SGHNT, CDR2 YENEEA, per germline. V was shortened by 5 bases and J by 10 bases, with 18 bases between the two germline ends. The CDR3 covers 15 residues. The CDR3 spells CASSRTWWEESPLHF. As DNA, the CDR3 is TGTGCCAGCAGCCGCACCTGGTGGGAGGAGTCACCCCTCCACTTT.

V usage is TRBV4-1 and J usage is TRBJ1-5; the D gene is possibly TRBD1 (5 bases). Germline CDR1 and CDR2: MGHRA and YSYEKL. The CDR3 extends over 16 amino acids. The V end lost 8 bases, the J end lost 4 bases, and 21 bases lay between the germline ends. CDR3 residues: CASSVEWGGLNQPQHF. The CDR3 DNA reads TGCGCCAGCTCCGTTGAGTGGGGCGGACTGAATCAGCCCCAGCATTTT.

J is TRBJ2-7 and V is TRBV18; D is perhaps TRBD1 (6 bases). Germline CDR1 is KGHSH and CDR2 is LQKENI. The CDR3 is made up of 14 amino acids. V lost 3 bases, J lost 2 bases, and 11 bases lay in between. The CDR3 DNA sequence: TGTGCCAGCTCACCTGCGCAGGGGCCCTACGAGCAGTACTTC. It specifies CASSPAQGPYEQYF.

The rearrangement uses TRBV11-3 and TRBJ1-4; 7 bases align to TRBD1. Germline V gene lookup returns CDR1 SGHNT and CDR2 YENEEA. V lost 5 bases to trimming and J lost 6 bases; unmatched junction nucleotides: 9. The CDR3 sequence is 15 residues long. CDR3: CASSTRQGIDEKLFF. CDR3 DNA: TGTGCCAGCAGCACCCGACAGGGAATAGATGAAAAACTGTTTTTT.

Judged by abundance, this clone is medium-sized (0.01 to 0.1%). The chain joins TRBV18 to TRBJ2-1; 9 nucleotides match TRBD2. V was pared by 0 bases and J by 9 bases, with 12 bases of the junction left unmatched. The CDR3 loop spans 17 amino acids. Per the germline V gene, CDR1 is KGHSH and CDR2 is LQKENI. The chain's CDR3 is CASSPPPGGGRAGEQFF. DNA for the CDR3: TGTGCCAGCTCACCACCCCCCGGAGGCGGGAGGGCCGGTGAGCAGTTCTTC.

The V and J genes are TRBV30 and TRBJ1-5; 9 bases are shared with TRBD1. V was clipped by 0 bases and J by 6 bases; unmatched bases: 15. CDR3 length equals 18 residues. Germline V gene sequence: CDR1 GTSNPN, CDR2 SVGIG (reference sequence). The CDR3 DNA is TGTGCCTGGAGTGTACGCGGGACAGGGATTATTGGGGGTCAGCCCCAGCATTTT. Protein product: CAWSVRGTGIIGGQPQHF. Full variable domain (rest looked up from reference TRBV30 and TRBJ1-5): SQTIHQWPATLVQPVGSPLSLECTVEGTSNPNLYWYRQAAGRGLQLLFYSVGIGQISSEVPQNLSASRPQDRQFILSSKKLLLSDSGFYLCAWSVRGTGIIGGQPQHFGDGTRLSIL.

This clone showed up just a few times. The chain is built from TRBV28 and TRBJ1-5; no definite D call. The V end lost 10 bases, the J end lost 0 bases, and 16 bases lay between the germline ends. This CDR3 is 15 amino acids long. Germline-derived CDR1 and CDR2 are MDHEN and SYDVKM. The CDR3 reads CATSGQPYSNQPQHF. CDR3 DNA sequence: TGTGCCACCAGCGGGCAGCCATATAGCAATCAGCCCCAGCATTTT.

By share, this clone ranks as medium-sized. This sequence joins TRBV12-5 and TRBJ2-3; the match to TRBD2 covers 10 bases. Germline V lookup: CDR1 LGHNT, CDR2 FRNRAP. This CDR3 comprises 15 residues. The CDR3, as DNA: TGTGCCAGCACCCCGGGGACTAGCGTCCCAGATACGCAGTATTTT. The encoded protein is CASTPGTSVPDTQYF. The full variable domain, in which reference TRBV12-5 and TRBJ2-3 provide the parts outside the CDR3, is DARVTQTPRHKVTEMGQEVTMRCQPILGHNTVFWYRQTMMQGLELLAYFRNRAPLDDSGMPKDRFSAEMPDATLATLKIQPSEPRDSAVYFCASTPGTSVPDTQYFGPGTRLTVL.

The chain has TRBV6-8 and TRBJ1-1; weak D call: TRBD1 (5 bases). V lost 2 bases and J lost 1, with 14 bases in between. The germline V gene encodes CDR1 MNHGY and CDR2 SAAAGT. This CDR3 region has 16 residues. The DNA of the CDR3 is TGTGCCAGCAGTTACCGAGGACAATCGGAGAACACTGAAGCTTTCTTT. It specifies CASSYRGQSENTEAFF.

V is TRBV5-1 and J is TRBJ2-3; 10 nucleotides agree with TRBD1. Germline loops: CDR1 SGHRS, CDR2 YFSETQ. The V segment lost 5 bases and the J segment 3 bases; nucleotides outside the gene matches: 3. The CDR3 totals 14 residues. Here the CDR3 reads CASRPGQGTDTQYF. The CDR3 region has the DNA TGCGCCAGCAGGCCGGGACAGGGGACAGATACGCAGTATTTT.